These 16 T cell receptor beta chains share one sample of origin, sequenced in a study of OX40 agonist ivuxolimab in advanced cancers. Here immunoSEQ multiplex PCR was the method, and the copy in TCRdb shows in-frame clones only, minus some. The table records roughly 28,000 clones, less than 80% of them present only once. The sequenced sample was CD4+ or CD8+ T cells sorted from blood, obtained in a trial of the OX40 agonist ivuxolimab. The receptor set was obtained from an adult with an advanced solid tumor such as melanoma, head and neck, liver or kidney cancer.

The genes are TRBV6-8 and TRBJ1-4, with D unresolved. The CDR3 consists of 13 residues. The V gene lost 4 bases and the J gene lost 8 bases, with 11 bases spanning the gap. Germline assignment: CDR1 MNHGY and CDR2 SAAAGT. The CDR3 coding sequence is TGTGCCAGCAGTTCTTTATCCCGCGAAAAACTGTTTTTT. This sequence encodes CASSSLSREKLFF.

The V gene is TRBV15, the J gene TRBJ2-5; possibly TRBD2 for D (5 bases). Germline CDR1 reads LNHNV; CDR2 reads YYDKDF (reference sequence). V was trimmed by 1 base and J by 2 bases, leaving 8 bases between them. This CDR3 spans 14 amino acids. This chain's CDR3 is CATSRGGGQETQYF. CDR3 nucleotide sequence: TGTGCCACCAGCAGAGGAGGCGGGCAAGAGACCCAGTACTTC.

This chain uses TRBV19 with TRBJ1-1, with 9 bases identical to TRBD1. V gave up 3 bases and J gave up 14 bases; unmatched junction bases: 7. There are 12 residues in the CDR3. Germline V gene lookup returns CDR1 LNHDA and CDR2 SQIVND (reference sequence). The CDR3 DNA reads as TGTGCCAGTAGTATCGGAGGGACAGGGAGGTTCTTT. Protein sequence: CASSIGGTGRFF.

This rearrangement joins TRBV5-6 to TRBJ1-5; a weak D match, TRBD1 (6 bases). Germline V gene sequence: CDR1 SGHDT, CDR2 YYEEEE. Trimming removed 2 bases at V and 7 bases at J, with 16 bases between. CDR3 size: 15 residues. Here the CDR3 reads CASSFAGGAAQPQHF. The CDR3 DNA reads TGTGCCAGCAGCTTCGCTGGGGGGGCCGCCCAGCCCCAGCATTTT.

This clone was picked up one time. The J gene is TRBJ2-7, the V gene TRBV30; 11 bases are a match to TRBD1. Germline values: CDR1 GTSNPN, CDR2 SVGIG (reference sequence). The junction had 15 bases not matched to a gene; V was cut back by 3 bases and J by 5 bases. CDR3 length: 17 amino acids. The CDR3 DNA reads TGTGCCTGGAGGGACTATATGTCCGGGACAGGGGGTGACGAGCAGTACTTC. Translated, it gives CAWRDYMSGTGGDEQYF.

The V gene is TRBV5-1, the J gene TRBJ2-1, with TRBD2 as a possible D gene (5 bases). This CDR3 has 13 residues. V lost 1 base, J lost 6 bases, and 8 bases lay in between. Germline V gene sequence: CDR1 SGHRS, CDR2 YFSETQ. This chain's CDR3 is CASSLLGANEQFF. DNA for the CDR3: TGCGCCAGCAGCTTGCTGGGAGCCAATGAGCAGTTCTTC.

This rearrangement joins TRBV19 to TRBJ2-3; possibly TRBD2 for D (6 bases). Germline loops: CDR1 LNHDA, CDR2 SQIVND (reference sequence). Trimming took off 5 bases at V and 4 bases at J, with 10 bases between the two ends. The CDR3 has 13 residues. CDR3 loop: CASSQGGADTQYF. In DNA form, the CDR3 reads TGTGCCAGTAGTCAGGGAGGCGCAGATACGCAGTATTTT.

The chain couples TRBV28 to TRBJ2-3, with a possible D match to TRBD2 (6 bases). The V gene lost 6 bases and the J gene lost 1 base, with 14 bases spanning the gap. This CDR3 contains 15 residues. Germline V gives CDR1 MDHEN, CDR2 SYDVKM. CDR3 region: CASSSGWGGTDTQYF. The CDR3 DNA sequence: TGTGCCAGCAGCTCGGGGTGGGGGGGCACAGATACGCAGTATTTT.

This chain uses TRBV4-1 with TRBJ2-7, with D uncertain. V lost 0 bases and J lost 7, with 13 bases in between. Germline V gives CDR1 MGHRA, CDR2 YSYEKL. The CDR3 length is 14 residues. CDR3 residues: CASSQEISAREQYF. The CDR3 bases are TGCGCCAGCAGCCAAGAAATCTCCGCGAGAGAGCAGTACTTC.

The chain carries TRBV4-1 and TRBJ2-3; a possible D gene is TRBD2 (6 bases). V was cut by 5 bases and J by 4 bases, with 16 bases left in between. The CDR3 is 15 residues long. Germline V gene sequence: CDR1 MGHRA, CDR2 YSYEKL. The DNA of the CDR3 is TGCGCCAGCAGCAGAGGCGGGATAAGGGCAGATACGCAGTATTTT. This translates into CASSRGGIRADTQYF.

The rearrangement uses TRBV9 and TRBJ2-5; 9 bases line up with TRBD1. V was pared by 3 bases and J by 2 bases, with 5 bases of the junction left unmatched. This CDR3 comprises 15 residues. CDR1 is SGDLS, CDR2 YYNGEE, per germline. CDR3 nucleotides: TGTGCCAGCAGCGCCCGGGACAGGGCGCAAGAGACCCAGTACTTC. Translated: CASSARDRAQETQYF.

The CDR3 loop is CAWSVPRTVHGELFF. CDR3 DNA: TGTGCCTGGAGTGTACCCAGGACAGTTCACGGGGAGCTGTTTTTT. The genes are TRBV30 and TRBJ2-2, with a weak D call TRBD1 (6 bases). Germline CDR1 is GTSNPN and CDR2 is SVGIG (reference sequence). The CDR3 contains 15 residues. V was trimmed by 0 bases and J by 7 bases, leaving 15 bases between them. Full variable domain (outside the CDR3, taken from reference TRBV30 and TRBJ2-2): SQTIHQWPATLVQPVGSPLSLECTVEGTSNPNLYWYRQAAGRGLQLLFYSVGIGQISSEVPQNLSASRPQDRQFILSSKKLLLSDSGFYLCAWSVPRTVHGELFFGEGSRLTVL.

This clone was detected a few times. This chain connects TRBV2 to TRBJ2-1; 9 nucleotides align to TRBD2. V lost 4 bases, J lost 6 bases, and 7 bases stayed unmatched. The CDR3 has 15 residues. Germline lookup yields CDR1 SNHLY and CDR2 FYNNEI. The CDR3 sequence: CASSVGLAGFNEQFF. As DNA, the CDR3 is TGTGCCAGCAGTGTTGGGCTAGCGGGATTCAATGAGCAGTTCTTC. Using reference TRBV2 and TRBJ2-1 for the parts outside the CDR3, the full variable domain is EPEVTQTPSHQVTQMGQEVILRCVPISNHLYFYWYRQILGQKVEFLVSFYNNEISEKSEIFDDQFSVERPDGSNFTLKIRSTKLEDSAMYFCASSVGLAGFNEQFFGPGTRLTVL.

The V and J genes are TRBV4-1 and TRBJ1-1; D is ambiguous. The CDR3 is made up of 16 amino acids. Trimming pared 1 base from V and 0 bases from J, leaving 12 bases between. The germline V gene has CDR1 MGHRA and CDR2 YSYEKL. The CDR3 bases are TGCGCCAGCAGCCAAGGATCACACCGTATGAACACTGAAGCTTTCTTT. Translation: CASSQGSHRMNTEAFF.

The CDR3 nucleotides read TGTGCCAGCAGCCCCGGACAGATTTCCACAGATACGCAGTATTTT. It yields the protein CASSPGQISTDTQYF. The rearrangement uses TRBV7-3 and TRBJ2-3; D perhaps matches TRBD1 (6 bases). The CDR3 is made up of 15 amino acids. From germline, CDR1 is SGHTA and CDR2 FQGTGA. The V gene lost 5 bases and the J gene lost 2 bases, with 14 bases spanning the gap.

This sequence joins TRBV5-4 and TRBJ2-7, with D possibly TRBD1 on 6 matching bases. The length of the CDR3 is 17 residues. Germline-derived CDR1 and CDR2 are SGHNT and YYREEE (reference sequence). The germline V and J ends were trimmed by 1 base and 2 bases, with 19 bases remaining between them. The CDR3 region is CASSLRGLDRPPYEQYF. DNA for the CDR3: TGTGCCAGCAGCTTGAGAGGTTTGGACAGACCACCCTACGAGCAGTACTTC.